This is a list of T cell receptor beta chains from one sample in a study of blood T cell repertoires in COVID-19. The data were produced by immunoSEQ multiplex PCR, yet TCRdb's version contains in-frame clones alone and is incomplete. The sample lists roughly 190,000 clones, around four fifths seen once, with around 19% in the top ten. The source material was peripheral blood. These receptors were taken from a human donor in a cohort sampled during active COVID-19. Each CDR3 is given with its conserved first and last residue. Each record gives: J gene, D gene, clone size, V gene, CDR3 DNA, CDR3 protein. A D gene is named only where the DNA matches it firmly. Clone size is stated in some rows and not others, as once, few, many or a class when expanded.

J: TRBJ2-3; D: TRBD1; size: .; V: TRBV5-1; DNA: TGCGCCAGCAGCTTGCTCGACAGGGGCGACACAGATACGCAGTATTTT; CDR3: CASSLLDRGDTDTQYF
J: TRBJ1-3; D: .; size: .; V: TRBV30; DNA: TGTGCCTGGAGGCCGGGGGCTGGAAACACCATATATTTT; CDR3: CAWRPGAGNTIYF
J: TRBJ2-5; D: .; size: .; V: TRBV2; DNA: TGTGCCAGCAGTGAAAACTCACAAGAGACCCAGTACTTC; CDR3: CASSENSQETQYF
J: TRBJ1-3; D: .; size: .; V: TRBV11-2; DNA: TGTGCCAGCAGCTTAGATGCGCGAAACACCATATATTTT; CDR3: CASSLDARNTIYF
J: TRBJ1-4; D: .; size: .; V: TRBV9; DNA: TGTGCCAGCAGCGCACGTGGCGAAGGGGCAACTAATGAAAAACTGTTTTTT; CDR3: CASSARGEGATNEKLFF
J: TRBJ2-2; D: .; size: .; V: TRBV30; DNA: TGTGTCGCGGGCCGGAACACCGGGGAGCTGTTTTTT; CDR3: CVAGRNTGELFF
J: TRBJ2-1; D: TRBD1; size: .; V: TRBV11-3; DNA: TGTGCCAGCAGCGAAAGACAGGGATCCTACAATGAGCAGTTCTTC; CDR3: CASSERQGSYNEQFF
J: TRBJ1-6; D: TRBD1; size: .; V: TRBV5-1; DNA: TGCGCCAGCAGCTTGGCCCCCGGACAGGGGGGTAATTCACCCCTCCACTTT; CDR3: CASSLAPGQGGNSPLHF
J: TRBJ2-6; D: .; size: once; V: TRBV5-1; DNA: TGCGCCAGCAACATACAGGTCTCTGGGGCCAACGTCCTGACTTTC; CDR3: CASNIQVSGANVLTF
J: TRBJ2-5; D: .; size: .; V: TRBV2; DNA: TGTGCCAGCAGTGACAGGGTAATGGAGACCCAGTACTTC; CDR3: CASSDRVMETQYF
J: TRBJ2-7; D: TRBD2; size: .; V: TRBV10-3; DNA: TGTGCCATCAGTGCGGGGGGGAGGTACGAGCAGTACTTC; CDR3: CAISAGGRYEQYF
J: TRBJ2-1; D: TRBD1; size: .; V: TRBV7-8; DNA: TGTGCCAGCAGCTTAGCGGGACAGGGTTTCGATGAGCAGTTCTTC; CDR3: CASSLAGQGFDEQFF
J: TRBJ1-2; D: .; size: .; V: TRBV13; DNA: TGTGCCAGCGGGGATACGAGGGGAGGAACCTATGGCTACACCTTC; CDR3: CASGDTRGGTYGYTF
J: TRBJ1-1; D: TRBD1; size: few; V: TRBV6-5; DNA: TGTGCCAGCAGTAAAAGACAGGGAGGTAGCACTGAAGCTTTCTTT; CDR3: CASSKRQGGSTEAFF
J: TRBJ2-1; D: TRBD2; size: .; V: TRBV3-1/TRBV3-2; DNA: TGTGCCAGCAGCCATGGAAGCGGGACGGGGTTCTTC; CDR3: CASSHGSGTGFF
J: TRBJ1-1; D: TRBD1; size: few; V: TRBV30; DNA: TGTGCCTGGACCAGGGGGATGGACACTGAAGCTTTCTTT; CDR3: CAWTRGMDTEAFF
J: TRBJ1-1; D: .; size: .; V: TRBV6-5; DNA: TGTGCCAGCAGTTACTCGAGCGAGGGTGGGGCTTTCTTT; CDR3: CASSYSSEGGAFF
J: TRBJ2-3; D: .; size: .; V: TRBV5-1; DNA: TGCGCCAGCAGCTATACCCAGGACTTCGATACGCAGTATTTT; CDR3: CASSYTQDFDTQYF
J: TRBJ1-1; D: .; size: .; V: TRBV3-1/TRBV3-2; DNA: TGTGCCAGCAGCCAAACCGACAGGTCCAGTGAAGCTTTCTTT; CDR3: CASSQTDRSSEAFF
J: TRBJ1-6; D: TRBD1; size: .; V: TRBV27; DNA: TGTGCCAGCAGTTTATTCCCGGGACAGGGTACTTCACCCCTCCACTTT; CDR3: CASSLFPGQGTSPLHF
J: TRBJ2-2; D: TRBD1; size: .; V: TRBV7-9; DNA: TGTGCCAGCAGCTTGGGCAGGGGGACAAACCGTCGGACCGGGGAGCTGTTTTTT; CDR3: CASSLGRGTNRRTGELFF
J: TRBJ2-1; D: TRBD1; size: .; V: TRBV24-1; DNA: TGTGCCACCAGCGCCAACCGGGACAGGCTAAACAATGAGCAGTTCTTC; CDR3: CATSANRDRLNNEQFF
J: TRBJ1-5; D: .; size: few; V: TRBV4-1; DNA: TGCGCCAGCAGCCAAGACCTGGCACAGCCCAATCAGCCCCAGCATTTT; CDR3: CASSQDLAQPNQPQHF
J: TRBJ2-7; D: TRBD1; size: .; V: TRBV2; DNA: TGTGCCAGCAAGGGGGCAGCCTACGAGCAGTACTTC; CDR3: CASKGAAYEQYF
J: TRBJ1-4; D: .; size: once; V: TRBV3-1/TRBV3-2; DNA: TGTGCCAGCAGCCAATTAGGCGCGGGGTATGAAAAACTGTTTTTT; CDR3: CASSQLGAGYEKLFF
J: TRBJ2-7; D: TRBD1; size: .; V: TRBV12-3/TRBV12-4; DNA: TGTGCCAGCAGTCCGACAGGGGCGGGTGAGCAGTACTTC; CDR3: CASSPTGAGEQYF
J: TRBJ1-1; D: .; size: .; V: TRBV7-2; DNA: TGTGCCAGCAGCCGGCCGGGACCTGGGGGGACTGAAGCTTTCTTT; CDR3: CASSRPGPGGTEAFF
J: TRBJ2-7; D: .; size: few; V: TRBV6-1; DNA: TGTGCCAGCAGTGAAGTCGGCGAGCAGTACTTC; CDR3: CASSEVGEQYF
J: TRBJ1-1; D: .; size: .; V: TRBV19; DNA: TGTGCCAGTAGTTCCTCAGGGGTGACTGAAGCTTTCTTT; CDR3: CASSSSGVTEAFF
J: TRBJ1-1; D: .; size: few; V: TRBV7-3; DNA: TGTGCCAGCAGCAGCTTCGGGGGGGACACTGAAGCTTTCTTT; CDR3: CASSSFGGDTEAFF
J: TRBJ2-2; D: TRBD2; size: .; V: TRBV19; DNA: TGTGCCAGTACAGCGGGAGCGGGCACCGGGGAGCTGTTTTTT; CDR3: CASTAGAGTGELFF
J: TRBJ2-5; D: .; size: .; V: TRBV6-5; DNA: TGTGCCAGCAGTTTACAGGGAACCTCAGAGACCCAGTACTTC; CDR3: CASSLQGTSETQYF
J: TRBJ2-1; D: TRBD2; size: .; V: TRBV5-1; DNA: TGCGCCAGCAGCTGGGGACTAGGTACCTTCTATGAGCAGTTCTTC; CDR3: CASSWGLGTFYEQFF
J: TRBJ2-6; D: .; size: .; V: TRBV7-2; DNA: TGTGCCAGCAGCCGGGGGATGTTTGCCTCTGGGGCCAACGTCCTGACTTTC; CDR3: CASSRGMFASGANVLTF
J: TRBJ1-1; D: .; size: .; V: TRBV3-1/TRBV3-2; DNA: TGTGCCAGCAGCCCAGGACGGGGGGGGCCAGCTTTCTTT; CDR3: CASSPGRGGPAFF
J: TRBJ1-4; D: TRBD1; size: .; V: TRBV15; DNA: TGTGCCACCAGCAGAGGAGGGACAGTAAATGAAAAACTGTTTTTT; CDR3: CATSRGGTVNEKLFF
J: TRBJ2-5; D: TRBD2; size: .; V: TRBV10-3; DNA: TGTGCCATCAGTGTGGAGCGGGGGGGCGACGAGACCCAGTACTTC; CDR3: CAISVERGGDETQYF
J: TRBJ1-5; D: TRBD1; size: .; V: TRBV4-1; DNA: TGCGCCAGCAGCCAAGGGGGGACAGGGAATCAGCCCCAGCATTTT; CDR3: CASSQGGTGNQPQHF
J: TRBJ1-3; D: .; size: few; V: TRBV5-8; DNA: TGTGCCAGCAGCTTCCTAGCGTTCTCTGGAAACACCATATATTTT; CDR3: CASSFLAFSGNTIYF
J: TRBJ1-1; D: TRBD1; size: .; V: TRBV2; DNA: TGTGCCAGCAGGGAATACAGGGGGGCTGAAGCTTTCTTT; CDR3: CASREYRGAEAFF
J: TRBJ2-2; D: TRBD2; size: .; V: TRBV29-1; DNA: TGCAGCGTTGTGAGTGGGGGGGCCGGGGAGCTGTTTTTT; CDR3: CSVVSGGAGELFF
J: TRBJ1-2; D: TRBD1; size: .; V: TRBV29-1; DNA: TGCAGCGTTGGTCAGGGGGCAGGCTATGGCTACACCTTC; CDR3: CSVGQGAGYGYTF